This T cell receptor beta chain was sequenced for a study of CD8 T cells in ankylosing spondylitis. Broader study findings: Those disease-linked clones were CD8+; they were also relatively rare in peripheral blood.

This clonotype was counted only a few times. Its specificity is unknown. The germline CDR1 and CDR2 sequences are SGHRS and YFSETQ. The CDR3 is 15 residues long. V shed 4 bases, J shed 4 bases, and the junction held 8 bases outside the gene matches. Each CDR3 protein gets one entry after TCRdb re-called the 5' RACE reads with MiXCR. This table has some 200,000 distinct CDR3 sequences, about 13% appearing once. This clonotype was sampled from a male donor with ankylosing spondylitis or in good health (not recorded which). Sequencing was carried out using blood, either unsorted or a sorted T cell fraction (not recorded which). The chain recombines TRBV5-1 with TRBJ1-1; TRBD1 aligns across 9 bases. CDR3 coding DNA: TGCGCCAGCAGCCCCGGGACAGGGTATTCCACTGAAGCTTTCTTT. Protein sequence: CASSPGTGYSTEAFF.